The clone carrying this T cell receptor (beta chain) was detected only a few times. These data are taken from a study of T cell repertoires in cytomegalovirus infection. Using its own MiXCR run on the reads, TCRdb lists one record per CDR3 protein. Found here are roughly 760,000 distinct CDR3 sequences, 35% of them singletons; the top ten hold under 3%. The sequence came from a human donor in good health (CMV status not recorded). Some clones in this sample may be carry-over from other donors' samples. Material for sequencing was PBMCs.

This CDR3 reads CSARAQVTGAWVNEQYF. For the CDR3, the DNA is TGCAGTGCTAGAGCCCAGGTTACTGGAGCCTGGGTGAACGAGCAGTACTTC. The chain carries TRBV20-1 and TRBJ2-7; D unclear. This CDR3 has 17 residues. Germline assignment: CDR1 DFQATT and CDR2 SNEGSKA (reference sequence). V shed 1 base and J shed 5 bases, with 24 bases lying between them.